Shown below are 8 T cell receptor beta chains from a single sample sequenced in a study of read filtering for tumor transcriptome and immune sequencing. From about 400 ng of RNA, a library with molecular barcoded alpha/delta and beta/gamma adaptors was made. TCRdb ran MiXCR on the reads and lists one entry per CDR3 protein. The sample lists nearly 60,000 distinct CDR3 sequences, 9% to 15% occurring once. The sequenced sample was a population of CD138-negative cells sorted from bone marrow. The receptors were gathered from a donor at least 40 years old with multiple myeloma.

In its sample, this clonotype was seen many times. V is TRBV11-2 and J is TRBJ2-3, with TRBD2 matching 11 bases. The germline V gene encodes CDR1 SGHAT and CDR2 FQNNGV. V lost 4 bases to trimming and J lost 2 bases; unmatched junction nucleotides: 8. This CDR3 is built from 17 residues. The chain's CDR3 is CASSSLGTSGYTDTQYF. CDR3 nucleotides: TGTGCCAGCAGCTCCCTCGGGACTAGCGGATACACAGATACGCAGTATTTT.

This clonotype was seen repeatedly, ten times or more. V and J are TRBV7-9 and TRBJ1-1; unclear D gene. Trimming took off 7 bases at V and 1 base at J, with 10 bases between the two ends. Germline V gene lookup returns CDR1 SEHNR and CDR2 FQNEAQ (reference sequence). This CDR3 comprises 13 residues. The CDR3 loop is CASTQDWNTEAFF. The CDR3 DNA follows: TGTGCCAGCACCCAGGACTGGAACACTGAAGCTTTCTTT.

The chain joins TRBV20-1 to TRBJ1-6; possible D gene TRBD1, 5 bases. Trimming pared 8 bases from V and 7 bases from J, leaving 18 bases between. The CDR3 is made up of 14 amino acids. Germline-derived CDR1 and CDR2 are DFQATT and SNEGSKA (reference sequence). CDR3 nucleotides: TGCAGTTCCTATGTACAGGAGGCAAATTCACCCCTCCACTTT. Protein: CSSYVQEANSPLHF.

This clonotype was recorded many times. The V call is TRBV6-8, the J call TRBJ2-6; D is undetermined. Germline CDR1 is MNHGY and CDR2 is SAAAGT. Trimming shortened V by 6 bases and J by 0 bases, and 9 bases separated the two germline ends. The CDR3 covers 15 residues. CDR3 residues: CASSSSPSGANVLTF. CDR3 coding DNA: TGTGCCAGCAGCTCATCTCCCTCTGGGGCCAACGTCCTGACTTTC.

Details on this clonotype: A much larger clone lies a single base off, so this may be a read error. V and J are TRBV14 and TRBJ1-2; no firm D call. The CDR3 loop spans 13 amino acids. Germline V lookup: CDR1 SGHDN, CDR2 FVKESK. The CDR3 DNA is TGTGCCAGCAGCCAAGATAGCGTCTATGGCTTCACCTTC. Amino acid sequence: CASSQDSVYGFTF.

This clonotype was counted many times. The rearrangement links TRBV30 to TRBJ1-1; D unclear. Trimming left V 5 bases short and J 8 bases short, with 9 bases between. CDR3 length: 10 amino acids. Looked up from germline, CDR1 is GTSNPN and CDR2 is SVGIG (reference sequence). Written as DNA, the CDR3 is TGTGCCTGGGTGCAAACGGAAGCTTTCTTT. Protein product: CAWVQTEAFF.

J is TRBJ2-7 and V is TRBV5-1; 8 bases agree with TRBD1. CDR3 length: 15 amino acids. V shed 3 bases, J shed 2 bases, and the junction held 7 bases outside the gene matches. CDR1 is SGHRS and CDR2 is YFSETQ in the germline V gene. The DNA of the CDR3 is TGCGCCAGCAGCTCTTCCGGGACAGGCCCCTACGAGCAGTACTTC. This codes for CASSSSGTGPYEQYF.

The table lists this clonotype with many counts. The V and J genes are TRBV6-1 and TRBJ2-7, with D maybe TRBD1 (6 bases). CDR3 length: 14 amino acids. The germline V and J ends were trimmed by 4 bases and 3 bases, with 13 bases remaining between them. Germline V CDR1 and CDR2: MNHNS, SASEGT. CDR3 sequence (DNA): TGTGCCAGCAGTGGTAACAGGGTCCGCTACGAGCAGTACTTC. Amino acid sequence: CASSGNRVRYEQYF.